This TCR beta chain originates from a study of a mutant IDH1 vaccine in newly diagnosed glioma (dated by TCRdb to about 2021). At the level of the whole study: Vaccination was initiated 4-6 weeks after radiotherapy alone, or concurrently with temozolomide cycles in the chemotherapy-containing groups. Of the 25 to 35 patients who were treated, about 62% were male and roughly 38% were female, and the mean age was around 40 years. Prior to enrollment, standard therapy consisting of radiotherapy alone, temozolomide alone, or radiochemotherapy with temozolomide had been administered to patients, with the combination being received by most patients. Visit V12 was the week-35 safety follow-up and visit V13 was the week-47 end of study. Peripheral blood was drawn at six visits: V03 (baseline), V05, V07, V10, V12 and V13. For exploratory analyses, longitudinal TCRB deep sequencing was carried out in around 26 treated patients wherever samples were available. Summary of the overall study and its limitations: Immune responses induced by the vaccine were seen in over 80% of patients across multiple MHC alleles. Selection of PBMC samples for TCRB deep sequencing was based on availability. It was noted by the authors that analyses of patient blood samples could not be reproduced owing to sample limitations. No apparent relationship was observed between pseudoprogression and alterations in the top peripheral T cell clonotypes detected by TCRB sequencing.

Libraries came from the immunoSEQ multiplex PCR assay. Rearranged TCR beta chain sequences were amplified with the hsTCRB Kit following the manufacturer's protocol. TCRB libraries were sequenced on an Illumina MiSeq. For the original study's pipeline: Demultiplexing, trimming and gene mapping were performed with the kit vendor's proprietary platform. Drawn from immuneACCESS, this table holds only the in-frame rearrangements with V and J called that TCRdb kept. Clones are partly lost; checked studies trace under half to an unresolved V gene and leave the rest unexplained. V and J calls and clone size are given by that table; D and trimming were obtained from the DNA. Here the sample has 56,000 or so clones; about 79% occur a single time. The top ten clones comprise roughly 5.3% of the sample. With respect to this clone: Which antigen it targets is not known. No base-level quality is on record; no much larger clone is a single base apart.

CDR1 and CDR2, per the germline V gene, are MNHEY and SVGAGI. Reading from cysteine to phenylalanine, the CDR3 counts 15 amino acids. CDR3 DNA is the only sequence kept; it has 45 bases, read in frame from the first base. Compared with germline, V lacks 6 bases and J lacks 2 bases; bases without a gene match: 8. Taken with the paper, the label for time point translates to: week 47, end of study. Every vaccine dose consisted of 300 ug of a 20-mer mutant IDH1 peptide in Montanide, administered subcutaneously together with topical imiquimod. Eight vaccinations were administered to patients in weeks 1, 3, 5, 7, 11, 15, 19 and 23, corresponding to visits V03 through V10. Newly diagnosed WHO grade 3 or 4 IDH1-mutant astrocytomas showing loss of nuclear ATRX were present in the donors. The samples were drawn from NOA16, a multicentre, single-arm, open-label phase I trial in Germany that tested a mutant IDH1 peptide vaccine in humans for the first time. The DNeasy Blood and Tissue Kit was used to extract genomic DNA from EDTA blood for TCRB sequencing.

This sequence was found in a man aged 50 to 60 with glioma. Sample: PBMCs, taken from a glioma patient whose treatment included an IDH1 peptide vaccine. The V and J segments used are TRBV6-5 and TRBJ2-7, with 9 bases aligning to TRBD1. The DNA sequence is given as TGTGCCAGCAGCTGGGACAGGGACGCAGCCTACGAGCAGTACTTC. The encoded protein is CASSWDRDAAYEQYF.